This T cell receptor (beta chain) derives from a study of CDR3 diversity in severe acne. V was trimmed by 5 bases and J by 3 bases, leaving 14 bases between them. Germline assignment: CDR1 SGHVS and CDR2 FQNEAQ. The CDR3 is 14 residues long. TCRdb used MiXCR to reprocess the PCR reads, holding one entry per CDR3 protein. The table records over 70,000 distinct CDR3 sequences, 45% to 65% of them present only once. The receptor was derived from a male donor in good health, without acne. The V and J genes are TRBV7-8 and TRBJ2-7; D unresolved. The sequencing sample was made of blood. Written as DNA, the CDR3 is TGTGCCAGCAGCCCCGTTAGAGGTAGCTACGAGCAGTACTTC. The encoded protein is CASSPVRGSYEQYF.